A single T cell receptor (beta chain) is shown here with its context. Its antigen is not known. This sample is part of a study of CD4 T cells in relation to SARS-CoV-2 and coronaviruses. Study context: After roughly eleven days of antigen culture, PBMC TCR beta CDR3s were sequenced.

The data were produced by immunoSEQ multiplex PCR, yet TCRdb's version contains in-frame clones alone and is incomplete. The table records under 25,000 clones, around 78% of them present only once. CD4+ T cells from unexposed donors were obtained before the COVID-19 pandemic (2011-2018). CD4+ T cells were isolated from the cells after more than nine days of culture. The CDR3 runs to 16 residues. Per the germline V gene, CDR1 is LNHDA and CDR2 is SQIVND (reference sequence). With 5 bases removed from V and 0 bases from J, the gap between germline ends came to 15 bases. This TCR was recovered from a human donor in good health. The chain carries TRBV19 and TRBJ2-3, with D hard to call. The sequenced sample consisted of CD4+ T cells from PBMCs, cultured in vitro. The CDR3: CASSPLVGLSTDTQYF. Written as DNA, the CDR3 is TGTGCCAGTAGTCCCTTGGTAGGGCTTAGCACAGATACGCAGTATTTT.